A selection of T cell receptor beta chains follows, all from one sample in a study of blood T cell repertoires in COVID-19. TCRdb keeps only in-frame clones here, not all; method: immunoSEQ multiplex PCR. Of approximately 250,000 clones listed, approximately 85% are singletons. The sequencing sample was made of PBMCs or T cells enriched from blood (not recorded which). The receptors were sampled from a woman aged 50 to 60 with acute COVID-19. CDR3s include the opening cysteine and the closing phenylalanine or tryptophan. The order of the fields is CDR3 DNA, CDR3 protein, clone size, J gene, V gene, D gene, CDR3 length. D genes are given only for firm matches. Rows may omit the clone size; those that give it use once, few, many or a size class.

DNA: TGCGCCAGCAGCTTGCAGGTTTTGACTGAAGCTTTCTTT
CDR3: CASSLQVLTEAFF
size: .
J: TRBJ1-1
V: TRBV5-1
D: .
length: 13

DNA: TGTGCCAGCAGCAACGTGGACAGGGCCCGGGATGGCTACACCTTC
CDR3: CASSNVDRARDGYTF
size: .
J: TRBJ1-2
V: TRBV7-9
D: TRBD1
length: 15

DNA: TGCAGCGTTTGGACTATTGGAAACACCATATATTTT
CDR3: CSVWTIGNTIYF
size: .
J: TRBJ1-3
V: TRBV29-1
D: .
length: 12

DNA: TGTGCCAGCAGCTTCAGACAGGGCGAGCAGTACTTC
CDR3: CASSFRQGEQYF
size: .
J: TRBJ2-7
V: TRBV7-2
D: TRBD1
length: 12

DNA: TGTGCCAGCAGTTCCGGGAACTATGGCTACACCTTC
CDR3: CASSSGNYGYTF
size: .
J: TRBJ1-2
V: TRBV12-3/TRBV12-4
D: .
length: 12

DNA: TGTGCCAGCAGTGAGGAGTATGGCTACACCTTC
CDR3: CASSEEYGYTF
size: .
J: TRBJ1-2
V: TRBV2
D: .
length: 11

DNA: TGTGCCACCAGTGCTGGGACTAGCGGGGGTGGAGAGACCCAGTACTTC
CDR3: CATSAGTSGGGETQYF
size: .
J: TRBJ2-5
V: TRBV24-1
D: TRBD2
length: 16

DNA: TGTGCCAGCAGCTTAGGGGCTAGGGGGCATGGCTACACCTTC
CDR3: CASSLGARGHGYTF
size: .
J: TRBJ1-2
V: TRBV7-2
D: TRBD1
length: 14

DNA: TGTGCCAGCAGCCACGAGGGGCGGGGGGGCAGAGAGACCCAGTACTTC
CDR3: CASSHEGRGGRETQYF
size: once
J: TRBJ2-5
V: TRBV6-6
D: TRBD2
length: 16

DNA: TGTGCCAGCAGTTCCACCGGGACAGGGAAAGAGACCCAGTACTTC
CDR3: CASSSTGTGKETQYF
size: .
J: TRBJ2-5
V: TRBV7-2
D: TRBD1
length: 15

DNA: TGTGCCAGCAGCCACCGACTTGGCGAAACCATGAACACTGAAGCTTTCTTT
CDR3: CASSHRLGETMNTEAFF
size: .
J: TRBJ1-1
V: TRBV3-1/TRBV3-2
D: .
length: 17

DNA: TGTGCCAGCAGCATACAGGGGATTGCTGAAGCTTTCTTT
CDR3: CASSIQGIAEAFF
size: .
J: TRBJ1-1
V: TRBV7-2
D: TRBD1
length: 13

DNA: TGTGCCAGTAGTGAGTGGGACAGCCACCTTGGCCCTGAAGCTTTCTTT
CDR3: CASSEWDSHLGPEAFF
size: .
J: TRBJ1-1
V: TRBV19
D: TRBD1
length: 16

DNA: TGCGCCAGCAGCTTTGGACAGGGCCATGAAAAACTGTTTTTT
CDR3: CASSFGQGHEKLFF
size: few
J: TRBJ1-4
V: TRBV5-1
D: TRBD1
length: 14

DNA: TGTGCCTGGAGTCCCCTCGGGGGGGAAGTTAGCTACACCTTC
CDR3: CAWSPLGGEVSYTF
size: .
J: TRBJ1-2
V: TRBV30
D: .
length: 14

DNA: TGTGCCAGCAGCCCTGGGACAAGTTTCAATCAGCCCCAGCATTTT
CDR3: CASSPGTSFNQPQHF
size: .
J: TRBJ1-5
V: TRBV7-6
D: .
length: 15

DNA: TGCGCCAGCAGCTTGGCAACAGCCGAGTATGGCTACACCTTC
CDR3: CASSLATAEYGYTF
size: once
J: TRBJ1-2
V: TRBV5-1
D: .
length: 14

DNA: TGTGCCAGCAGTGTACAGGTTAATCAGCCCCAGCATTTT
CDR3: CASSVQVNQPQHF
size: .
J: TRBJ1-5
V: TRBV2
D: .
length: 13

DNA: TGTGCCAGCATCAAGATGGGGGGGCCCACTGAAGCTTTCTTT
CDR3: CASIKMGGPTEAFF
size: .
J: TRBJ1-1
V: TRBV6-5
D: .
length: 14

DNA: TGCAGCGTTAATCAGATCCAGGGGCAGGGAGATACGCAGTATTTT
CDR3: CSVNQIQGQGDTQYF
size: .
J: TRBJ2-3
V: TRBV29-1
D: .
length: 15

DNA: TGTGCCAGTAATCCCACGGAAAGGGGCCCATATGGCTACACCTTC
CDR3: CASNPTERGPYGYTF
size: .
J: TRBJ1-2
V: TRBV19
D: .
length: 15

DNA: TGTGCCAGCAGTCGGGGAGGGTCCTCTGGAAACACCATATATTTT
CDR3: CASSRGGSSGNTIYF
size: .
J: TRBJ1-3
V: TRBV27
D: .
length: 15

DNA: TGTGCCAGCAGCGCAGGGGGCGCCCCAAACACTGAAGCTTTCTTT
CDR3: CASSAGGAPNTEAFF
size: .
J: TRBJ1-1
V: TRBV9
D: TRBD1
length: 15

DNA: TGTGCCAGCCTTAGGGAGTTTAGCAATCAGCCCCAGCATTTT
CDR3: CASLREFSNQPQHF
size: once
J: TRBJ1-5
V: TRBV27
D: .
length: 14

DNA: TGTGCCAGCAGTGCTCTCGGGACAGGGCTTGGTACTGAAGCTTTCTTT
CDR3: CASSALGTGLGTEAFF
size: .
J: TRBJ1-1
V: TRBV2
D: TRBD1
length: 16

DNA: TGTGCCTGGAGTGATAGTACTGAAGCTTTCTTT
CDR3: CAWSDSTEAFF
size: .
J: TRBJ1-1
V: TRBV30
D: .
length: 11

DNA: TGTGCCAGCAGCTTAGCCCTAGCGGGCCCCTACGAGCAGTACTTC
CDR3: CASSLALAGPYEQYF
size: .
J: TRBJ2-7
V: TRBV7-2
D: TRBD2
length: 15

DNA: TGTGCCAGTACTTTCCGGGTTAGCAATCAGCCCCAGCATTTT
CDR3: CASTFRVSNQPQHF
size: once
J: TRBJ1-5
V: TRBV19
D: .
length: 14

DNA: TGCGCCAGCAGCCCCAACAGGGGGTCAAGGGGCTACACCTTC
CDR3: CASSPNRGSRGYTF
size: .
J: TRBJ1-2
V: TRBV4-3
D: TRBD1
length: 14

DNA: TGTGCCATCAGTGATCGCGACAGGGCGGAGACAGATACGCAGTATTTT
CDR3: CAISDRDRAETDTQYF
size: .
J: TRBJ2-3
V: TRBV10-3
D: TRBD1
length: 16

DNA: TGTGCCACCAGCAGAGATGACACCCGGAACACTGAAGCTTTCTTT
CDR3: CATSRDDTRNTEAFF
size: .
J: TRBJ1-1
V: TRBV15
D: .
length: 15

DNA: TGCAGCGCTAGATACTCTGGAAACACCATATATTTT
CDR3: CSARYSGNTIYF
size: .
J: TRBJ1-3
V: TRBV29-1
D: .
length: 12

DNA: TGTGCCAGCAGCTTCCCCAAGACAGGGATGGACTATGGCTACACCTTC
CDR3: CASSFPKTGMDYGYTF
size: .
J: TRBJ1-2
V: TRBV5-5
D: TRBD1
length: 16

DNA: TGTGCCAGCAGCGTAGTTACCGCCGCTCAGGAAGCTTTCTTT
CDR3: CASSVVTAAQEAFF
size: .
J: TRBJ1-1
V: TRBV9
D: .
length: 14

DNA: TGTGCCAGCAGCCGAGACAGAGACTATGGCTACACCTTC
CDR3: CASSRDRDYGYTF
size: .
J: TRBJ1-2
V: TRBV27
D: .
length: 13

DNA: TGCAGTGCTTGGGAGGGCTATGGCTACACCTTC
CDR3: CSAWEGYGYTF
size: .
J: TRBJ1-2
V: TRBV20-1
D: .
length: 11

DNA: TGTGCCAGCAGTGAACCGACAGGGTTGGGGACCGGGGAGCTGTTTTTT
CDR3: CASSEPTGLGTGELFF
size: .
J: TRBJ2-2
V: TRBV6-1
D: TRBD1
length: 16

DNA: TGTGCCAGCTCACAGGGGTCATCTATCACGAACTATGGCTACACCTTC
CDR3: CASSQGSSITNYGYTF
size: .
J: TRBJ1-2
V: TRBV18
D: .
length: 16

DNA: TGTGCCAGCAGCTTAACGGGGGTAGGGGATCAGCCCCAGCATTTT
CDR3: CASSLTGVGDQPQHF
size: .
J: TRBJ1-5
V: TRBV7-2
D: .
length: 15

DNA: TGTGCCAGCCAACTGCCTCCCCAAACTGAAGCTTTCTTT
CDR3: CASQLPPQTEAFF
size: .
J: TRBJ1-1
V: TRBV7-2
D: .
length: 13

DNA: TGTGCCAGCAGCCCGGACACCTGGGGAGAGACCCAGTACTTC
CDR3: CASSPDTWGETQYF
size: .
J: TRBJ2-5
V: TRBV6-5
D: .
length: 14

DNA: TGCGCCAGCAGCTTTCGACAGGGGGGGGAAACTGAAGCTTTCTTT
CDR3: CASSFRQGGETEAFF
size: .
J: TRBJ1-1
V: TRBV4-1
D: TRBD1
length: 15

DNA: TGTGCCAGCAGTTACGGGGGACAGGGAAACACCATATATTTT
CDR3: CASSYGGQGNTIYF
size: many
J: TRBJ1-3
V: TRBV6-5
D: TRBD1
length: 14

DNA: TGTGCCAGCAGTTTCCGAAAGACAGGTGGGAACACTGAAGCTTTCTTT
CDR3: CASSFRKTGGNTEAFF
size: .
J: TRBJ1-1
V: TRBV6-5
D: .
length: 16

DNA: TGTGCCAGCAGTTATCGGGACTCTGGAAACACCATATATTTT
CDR3: CASSYRDSGNTIYF
size: .
J: TRBJ1-3
V: TRBV6-2/TRBV6-3
D: .
length: 14

DNA: TGTGCCAGCAGCTCTCCCGGGACAGCTAACACTGAAGCTTTCTTT
CDR3: CASSSPGTANTEAFF
size: .
J: TRBJ1-1
V: TRBV7-9
D: TRBD1
length: 15

DNA: TGTGCCACCAGCCAGAAGGGACAGGCCTACGAGCAGTACTTC
CDR3: CATSQKGQAYEQYF
size: few
J: TRBJ2-7
V: TRBV15
D: TRBD1
length: 14

DNA: TGTGCCAGCAGCTTAGCGACAGGGCCCAGGGATACGCAGTATTTT
CDR3: CASSLATGPRDTQYF
size: .
J: TRBJ2-3
V: TRBV11-1
D: TRBD1
length: 15

DNA: TGTGCCAGCAGTTACACCCCGGGGAGAGCTTTCTTT
CDR3: CASSYTPGRAFF
size: few
J: TRBJ1-1
V: TRBV6-2/TRBV6-3
D: .
length: 12